This T cell receptor beta chain was documented in a study of cytomegalovirus exposure and HLA in healthy donors. Study results and limitations: Despite most TCR sequences being rare, some public TCRs occurred in many donors. Donors were assumed by presence/absence analyses to have roughly uniform sequencing depth. Highly shared sequence variants in one cluster were likely a sequencing artifact.

Points on this clone: Its antigen is unidentified.

PCR amplification relied on 60 Vbeta primers (plus 13 Jbeta primers). TCRdb keeps only in-frame clones here, not all; method: immunoSEQ multiplex PCR. The data hold about 150,000 clones, with around 70% observed a single time. Trimming removed 0 bases from V and 14 bases from J, with 11 bases in between. Germline V lookup: CDR1 DFQATT, CDR2 SNEGSKA (reference sequence). This CDR3 has 11 residues. At collection, donors were nominally healthy, but unrecorded immune exposures were probable. The chain couples TRBV20-1 to TRBJ1-5; D is unresolved. Material: PBMCs. This clonotype was sampled from a woman in her sixties in good health and CMV-seropositive. The CDR3 spells CSARDAPAEHF. CDR3 sequence (DNA): TGCAGTGCTAGAGACGCCCCGGCGGAGCATTTT.